This TCR beta chain was retrieved from a study of T cell repertoires in cytomegalovirus infection. The overall study: Epitope selection comprised recently identified HLA-C-restricted CMV epitopes and well-studied HLA-B-restricted CMV epitopes. Both CMV infection and a matching HLA type were indicated by public TCR beta signatures.

This clonotype was detected a few times. Its target is not known. Findings of the study overall: HLA-C-restricted CMV clonotypes gave the most frequent clonotype in two of eight donors. Individuals carrying CMV plus the relevant HLA were identified by cumulative frequency of public TCR beta families.

This CDR3 contains 14 residues. CDR1 and CDR2 (germline): WSHSY, SAAADI. Trimming left V 5 bases short and J 8 bases short, with 16 bases between. TCRdb recomputed calls from the reads with MiXCR, one row per CDR3 protein. The sample records fewer than 1,000,000 distinct CDR3 sequences, roughly 30% being singletons. This clonotype was sampled from a human donor in good health (CMV status not recorded). Some clones in this sample may be carry-over from other donors' samples. The chain has TRBV10-2 and TRBJ2-4, with D possibly being TRBD1 (5 bases). Sequencing was performed on cultured CD8+ T cells from PBMCs, taken from culture after CMV antigen stimulation. The CDR3 DNA reads as TGCGCCAGCAGTCGGTCACCCGAAGGGGACATTCAGTACTTC. This codes for CASSRSPEGDIQYF.